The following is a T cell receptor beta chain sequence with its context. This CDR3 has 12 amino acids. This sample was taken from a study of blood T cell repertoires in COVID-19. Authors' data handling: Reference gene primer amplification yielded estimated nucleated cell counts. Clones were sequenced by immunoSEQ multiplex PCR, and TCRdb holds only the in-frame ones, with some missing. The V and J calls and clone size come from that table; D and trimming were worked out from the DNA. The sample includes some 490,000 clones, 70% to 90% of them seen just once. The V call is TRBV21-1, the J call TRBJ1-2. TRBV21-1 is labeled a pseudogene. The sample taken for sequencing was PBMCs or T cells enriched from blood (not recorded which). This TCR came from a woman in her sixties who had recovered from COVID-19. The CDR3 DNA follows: TGTGCCAGCAGAGCCGCACCTTATGGCTACACCTTC. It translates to CASRAAPYGYTF.